The source of this T cell receptor (beta chain) is a study of cytotoxic CD8 clonotypes in ibrutinib-treated CLL (dated by TCRdb to the early 2020s). Notes on the research overall: The cohort was composed of ten to eleven relapsed/refractory and about 15 treatment-naive patients; IGHV unmutated status was identified in 17 patients. On average, each sample had about 250,000 productive templates and around 100,000 productive rearrangements. Responses were partial in roughly 24 patients and complete in 2; after median approximately 69 months follow-up, roughly 15 stayed in remission and roughly twelve progressed. Of the approximately 86 participants in the trial, about two dozen had longitudinal samples available. Cryopreserved peripheral blood mononuclear cells were obtained before treatment, at response, and at either sustained remission or disease progression. Response samples were taken after a median of 12 months on treatment, ranging from about 6 to 40 months. All remission and progressive disease samples were collected while patients were still receiving ibrutinib.

The CDR3 holds 14 amino acids from the cysteine to the phenylalanine. Only the CDR3 region is kept as DNA, spanning 42 bases read in frame from base 1. V is cut by 1 base and J by 5 bases, and the space between the germline ends is 12 bases. CDR1 and CDR2, per the germline V gene, are SGDLS and YYNGEE. The goal of deep resolution MiSeq sequencing was a depth between 1 in 1 million and 1 in 200,000 T cells, and coverage averaged 10x per clonotype. TCR beta libraries were generated with the immunoSEQ hsTCRB Kit. The source study handled its data this way. ImmunoSEQ Data Assistant and ImmunoSEQ Analyzer were used for data analysis, and V, D and J genes were assigned according to IMGT definitions. Clonality, with values ranging from 0 to 1, was calculated as one minus the normalized Shannon entropy of productive rearrangement frequencies. Public clonotype analysis was restricted to overrepresented clonotypes comprising at least 0.05% of each patient's repertoire. Approximately 12 age-matched healthy donor repertoires from immuneACCESS were used as controls for clonality. As stored in TCRdb, this immuneACCESS dataset retains in-frame rearrangements with V and J assigned. A fraction of the clones does not appear; measured against another copy, unresolved V genes explain less than half of the discrepancy, and the remainder lacks a known reason. For V, J and clone size, that table is used; D and trimming come from the DNA. Here the sample has more than 110,000 clones; roughly 76% occur a single time. The leading ten clones occupy 4.5% to 6.5% of the sample.

This clone turned up a few times. Its binding antigen is unknown. Base-call qualities are not available, and no considerably larger clone is one nucleotide away. The investigation overall reported the following: Baseline clonality was found to be higher than that of age-matched healthy donors and was strongly correlated with circulating CD8+ T-cell counts. Public clonotypes were rare and either contracted or stayed stable during treatment, and the rise in clonality at ibrutinib response reflected the expansion of private clonotypes. Clonality increased at ibrutinib response, stayed stable in sustained remission, and fell back toward baseline at progression. Sampling times were not matched between sustained-remission and progressing patients, and lymph node repertoires were not studied.

The sample's time point label, decoded: roughly 2 years on ibrutinib. For TCR beta library preparation, about 2.2 micrograms of genomic DNA was extracted from cryopreserved PBMCs. Longitudinal blood samples from CLL patients receiving ibrutinib monotherapy were subjected to high-throughput TCR beta sequencing. The patients were enrolled in a single-center, open-label phase 2 trial of ibrutinib monotherapy. Sequenced material: PBMCs, taken after 24 months of ibrutinib treatment. The sequence is built from TRBV9 and TRBJ1-1; D gene: possibly TRBD1, on 6 matching bases. The TCR comes from a human donor with chronic lymphocytic leukemia. The CDR3 protein is CASSVLGARTEAFF. The sequence in DNA is TGTGCCAGCAGCGTATTGGGGGCTCGGACTGAAGCTTTCTTT.